The following is a T cell receptor beta chain sequence with its context. Its cognate antigen is unknown. Compared with germline, one end of the junction differs, possibly owing to a read error. This record comes from a study of T cell repertoires in cytomegalovirus infection. As for the study in general: Indications of both CMV infection and matching HLA type were provided by public TCR beta signatures. Study results and caveats: Cumulative public TCR beta family frequency identified carriers of CMV plus the relevant HLA. The study found HLA-C-restricted CMV-specific TCR beta clonotypes dominating the ex vivo response.

The CDR3 runs to 16 residues. Germline CDR1 is SGHAT and CDR2 is FQNNGV. TCRdb independently ran MiXCR on the reads; one entry per CDR3 protein. The data contain a few hundred thousand distinct CDR3 sequences, roughly 34% of them seen just once; the ten biggest clones take up about 13%. V usage is TRBV11-2 and J usage is TRBJ1-2; weak D call: TRBD1 (6 bases). Material: cultured PBMCs, obtained from culture after CMV antigen stimulation. The source is a human donor in good health (CMV status not recorded). Some clones in this sample may be carry-over from other donors' samples. CDR3 bases: TGTGCCAGCAGCTTGGGAGCGACAGGTTCCAACTATGTCTACACCTTC. It encodes CASSLGATGSNYVYTF.